One and the same sample provided the 14 T cell receptor beta chains below, sequenced in a study of MAIT cells during Salmonella Paratyphi A infection. The antigens for these receptors are not known. Time point indicated: mid-infection, around enteric fever diagnosis. Valpha7.2+ CD161+ T cells were sorted by flow cytometry as MAIT cells. One entry per CDR3 protein, called by TCRdb with MiXCR from the 5' RACE reads. The data show about 1,000 distinct CDR3 sequences, with approximately 53% seen just once and around 33% held by the top ten. Notes on the study in general: Oligoclonal MAIT cells preferred TRBV20 and TRBV6, with usage seemingly unaffected by infection.

The material sequenced was MAIT cells from blood, taken at the middle sampling point of the challenge study. Source of these receptors: a person between 18 and 75 years old who was deliberately infected with Salmonella Paratyphi A in a paratyphoid fever challenge study.

The CDR3 nucleotides are TGTGCCAGCAGTGCTAGAGAGCGGGAGAATGAGCAGTTCTTC. Its protein is CASSARERENEQFF. This chain joins TRBV6-4 and TRBJ2-1; 8 nucleotides agree with TRBD2. V was pared by 4 bases and J by 7 bases, with 6 bases of the junction left unmatched. Germline CDR1 MRHNA, CDR2 SNTAGT. This CDR3 is 14 amino acids long.

By sample fraction, this clonotype is hyperexpanded. The V gene is TRBV15, the J gene TRBJ1-5; D not certain. The germline V gene encodes CDR1 LNHNV and CDR2 YYDKDF (reference sequence). The CDR3 is 15 residues long. V shed 1 base and J shed 1 base, with 8 bases lying between them. CDR3 coding DNA: TGTGCCACCAGCAGAGTACCGGAGAGCAATCAGCCCCAGCATTTT. Translated: CATSRVPESNQPQHF. The variable domain in full, with the rest retrieved from reference TRBV15 and TRBJ1-5, is DAMVIQNPRYQVTQFGKPVTLSCSQTLNHNVMYWYQQKSSQAPKLLFHYYDKDFNNEADTPDNFQSRRPNTSFCFLDIRSPGLGDTAMYLCATSRVPESNQPQHFGDGTRLSIL.

This clonotype is termed large. This rearrangement joins TRBV6-1 to TRBJ1-2; D not certain. The CDR3 length is 15 residues. The ends were cut back, 6 bases at V and 5 bases at J, with 19 bases in the middle. Germline values: CDR1 MNHNS, CDR2 SASEGT. CDR3 DNA sequence: TGTGCCAGCAGCCTCCACCCCGAGGGTGGATATGGCTACACCTTC. Protein: CASSLHPEGGYGYTF.

In this sample, this clonotype is large. V and J are TRBV6-1 and TRBJ1-6; TRBD1 might be the D (5 bases). Germline assignment: CDR1 MNHNS and CDR2 SASEGT. CDR3 length equals 13 residues. Trimming cost V 3 bases and J 5 bases, with 5 bases left between them. The CDR3: CASSDRDNSPLHF. The CDR3 nucleotides read TGTGCCAGCAGTGACAGGGATAATTCACCCCTCCACTTT.

The rearrangement links TRBV28 to TRBJ2-1, with 13 nucleotides matching TRBD2. Germline V gene lookup returns CDR1 MDHEN and CDR2 SYDVKM. The junction had 10 bases not matched to a gene; V was cut back by 5 bases and J by 9 bases. The CDR3 length is 16 residues. The CDR3 region is CASSPWTSGSSGEQFF. The CDR3 DNA reads as TGTGCCAGCAGTCCCTGGACTAGCGGGAGTTCGGGTGAGCAGTTCTTC.

Note on this clonotype: Because it lacks the conserved phenylalanine or tryptophan at the end, this CDR3 is likely a read error. It is unclear where the CDR3 begins or ends on the DNA, so no DNA is shown, and the CDR3 is as TCRdb lists it. The chain joins TRBV6-1 to TRBJ2-2; the D call TRBD1 from the table was never checked on the DNA. The CDR3 has 15 residues if both end residues are counted. Looked up from germline, CDR1 is MNHNS and CDR2 is SASEGT. The CDR3 spells CASRAGTGDTGERGG.

CDR3: CARDPGQSDTEQYF. The CDR3 DNA is TGTGCTAGAGACCCAGGACAATCTGATACCGAGCAGTACTTC. The V call is TRBV6-6, the J call TRBJ2-7; weak D call: TRBD1 (5 bases). Germline V gives CDR1 MNHNY, CDR2 SVGAGI (reference sequence). CDR3 length equals 14 residues.

The genes are TRBV4-2 and TRBJ2-3, with 7 positions matching TRBD2. The CDR3 contains 17 residues. Germline trimming cut 4 bases from V and 4 bases from J; bases unmatched to any gene: 14. Per the germline V gene, CDR1 is LGHNA and CDR2 is YNFKEQ. DNA for the CDR3: TGTGCCAGCAGCCTCGCCGAGGGAGGGAGCGGGGCAGATACGCAGTATTTT. It is translated as CASSLAEGGSGADTQYF.

This clonotype was observed at least ten times. The J gene is TRBJ2-1, the V gene TRBV20-1, with 8 nucleotides matching TRBD2. The CDR3 is 16 residues long. The junction had 8 bases not matched to a gene; V was cut back by 0 bases and J by 4 bases. In germline, CDR1 is DFQATT, CDR2 SNEGSKA (reference sequence). The CDR3 spells CSARDGGSGDYNEQFF. The CDR3 DNA follows: TGCAGTGCTAGAGATGGGGGTAGCGGGGATTACAATGAGCAGTTCTTC.

The V call is TRBV30, the J call TRBJ2-2; TRBD1 is a possible D gene (6 bases). CDR3 size: 16 residues. Per germline, CDR1 GTSNPN and CDR2 SVGIG (reference sequence). The V gene lost 2 bases and the J gene lost 1 base, with 14 bases spanning the gap. The CDR3 protein is CAWSFTRGQNTGELFF. Written as DNA, the CDR3 is TGTGCCTGGAGTTTCACGAGGGGACAGAACACCGGGGAGCTGTTTTTT.

The rearrangement uses TRBV6-1 and TRBJ2-1, with 9 bases identical to TRBD2. V shed 4 bases, J shed 5 bases, and the junction held 6 bases outside the gene matches. Germline assignment: CDR1 MNHNS and CDR2 SASEGT. This CDR3 contains 15 residues. DNA of the CDR3: TGTGCCAGCAGTGTTGAAGCGGGGGGACACAATGAGCAGTTCTTC. Translation gives CASSVEAGGHNEQFF.

This sequence joins TRBV6-2 or TRBV6-3 and TRBJ2-1; 8 bases are a match to TRBD2. Germline CDR1 and CDR2: MNHEY and SVGEGT. Trimming cost V 9 bases and J 6 bases; bases outside gene matches: 10. This CDR3 comprises 14 residues. The DNA of the CDR3 is TGTGCCAGTGGGAATAGCGGGGAGGTCAATGAGCAGTTCTTC. It is translated as CASGNSGEVNEQFF.

The genes are TRBV6-4 and TRBJ2-1, with TRBD2 matching 8 bases. Germline CDR1 and CDR2: MRHNA and SNTAGT. The J segment lost 6 bases and the V segment lost 2 bases, leaving 12 bases of the junction unmatched. The CDR3 loop spans 17 amino acids. The CDR3 is CASSDRPGLGDLNEQFF. CDR3 DNA sequence: TGTGCCAGCAGTGACCGGCCGGGACTAGGTGATCTCAATGAGCAGTTCTTC.

A word on this clonotype: The final CDR3 position lacks the conserved phenylalanine or tryptophan, pointing to a likely read error. No DNA is shown, since the ends of the CDR3 on it are uncertain; the CDR3 is the one TCRdb lists. This chain uses TRBV5-8 with TRBJ2-1. The CDR3 region is 16 residues in length, termini included. CDR1 is SGHTS, CDR2 YDEGEE, per germline. The CDR3 protein is CASSQDVAEPYNEKLG.